These 29 T cell receptor beta chains originate from one sample sequenced in a study of T cell responses to AZD1222 COVID-19 vaccine. TCRdb keeps only in-frame clones here, not all; method: immunoSEQ multiplex PCR. The table has some 140,000 clones, roughly 90% seen once. The sequenced sample was peripheral blood, obtained on day 0 of MenACWY control vaccination. The receptors here all came from an adult in good health.

The V and J genes are TRBV7-8 and TRBJ1-5, with D unresolved. The CDR3 extends over 15 amino acids. Germline CDR1 is SGHVS and CDR2 is FQNEAQ. The V and J ends lost 8 bases and 4 bases respectively, with 18 bases between them. CDR3 loop: CASSYGYPDNQPQHF. CDR3 sequence (DNA): TGTGCCAGCTCCTACGGTTATCCCGATAATCAGCCCCAGCATTTT.

The chain carries TRBV7-9 and TRBJ2-3; 8 bases line up with TRBD2. Trimming cost V 6 bases and J 5 bases; bases outside gene matches: 10. The CDR3 has 15 amino acids. CDR1 is SEHNR and CDR2 is FQNEAQ in the germline V gene (reference sequence). Here the CDR3 reads CASSQTAGAGDTQYF. The CDR3 DNA is TGTGCCAGCAGTCAAACAGCGGGGGCGGGAGATACGCAGTATTTT.

This clone was picked up a small number of times. The chain joins TRBV19 to TRBJ2-7, with 7 bases that match TRBD1. The length of the CDR3 is 17 residues. CDR1 is LNHDA and CDR2 is SQIVND in the germline V gene (reference sequence). Germline trimming cut 5 bases from V and 2 bases from J; bases unmatched to any gene: 15. The CDR3 here is CASSALPRGQRPYEQYF. The CDR3 nucleotides are TGTGCCAGTAGTGCCTTACCCCGGGGACAGCGGCCCTACGAGCAGTACTTC.

V and J are TRBV11-2 and TRBJ1-4; 7 nucleotides align to TRBD1. The CDR3 spans 15 residues. Germline values: CDR1 SGHAT, CDR2 FQNNGV. With V trimmed by 3 bases and J by 3 bases, 4 bases remained unmatched. DNA for the CDR3: TGTGCCAGCAGCTTGGCCGGGACAGCTAATGAAAAACTGTTTTTT. Residues: CASSLAGTANEKLFF. Looking up the rest from reference TRBV11-2 and TRBJ1-4 gives the full variable domain: EAGVAQSPRYKIIEKRQSVAFWCNPISGHATLYWYQQILGQGPKLLIQFQNNGVVDDSQLPKDRFSAERLKGVDSTLKIQPAKLEDSAVYLCASSLAGTANEKLFFGSGTQLSVL.

V usage is TRBV5-5 and J usage is TRBJ1-2; tentative D call: TRBD1 (5 bases). V was clipped by 4 bases and J by 2 bases, with 18 bases between them. The CDR3 is 16 residues long. CDR1 and CDR2 from the germline V gene are SGHKS and YYEKEE (reference sequence). CDR3 in amino acids: CASSPGQGVANYGYTF. The CDR3 DNA follows: TGTGCCAGCAGCCCAGGGCAGGGCGTCGCGAACTATGGCTACACCTTC.

J is TRBJ2-1 and V is TRBV20-1; unclear D gene. V lost 6 bases, J lost 9 bases, and 12 bases lay in between. The germline V gene encodes CDR1 DFQATT and CDR2 SNEGSKA (reference sequence). This CDR3 contains 11 residues. CDR3 DNA sequence: TGCAGTGCAAGTAGAGGCGTTGAGCAGTTCTTC. It is translated as CSASRGVEQFF.

This clone came up once. V and J are TRBV11-2 and TRBJ1-1; D remains unclear. V lost 2 bases and J lost 3, with 7 bases in between. CDR3 length equals 13 residues. CDR1 is SGHAT, CDR2 FQNNGV, per germline. The CDR3 coding sequence is TGTGCCAGCAGCTTACTGACTGACACTGAAGCTTTCTTT. This sequence encodes CASSLLTDTEAFF.

This sequence joins TRBV7-2 and TRBJ1-1, with D possibly being TRBD1 (6 bases). Trimming stripped 5 bases from V and 0 bases from J, with 19 bases between. CDR3 length: 17 residues. Germline V gene lookup returns CDR1 SGHTA and CDR2 FQGNSA. The CDR3 DNA reads as TGTGCCAGCAGCCCCGACAGGCCGCTCCTCATGAACACTGAAGCTTTCTTT. This gives the protein CASSPDRPLLMNTEAFF.

This chain connects TRBV28 to TRBJ1-4; D not certain. V shed 4 bases and J shed 0 bases, with 12 bases lying between them. The CDR3 length is 16 residues. Germline V lookup: CDR1 MDHEN, CDR2 SYDVKM. CDR3 amino acids: CASSSPRHTTNEKLFF. CDR3 bases: TGTGCCAGCAGTTCCCCCCGACACACAACTAATGAAAAACTGTTTTTT.

The genes are TRBV2 and TRBJ2-5; TRBD2 matches at 10 bases. Germline trimming cut 5 bases from V and 5 bases from J; bases unmatched to any gene: 11. This CDR3 is 16 amino acids long. The germline V gene has CDR1 SNHLY and CDR2 FYNNEI. DNA for the CDR3: TGTGCCAGCAGTCCCGGGAGCGGGAGGGCCTGGGAGACCCAGTACTTC. It codes for CASSPGSGRAWETQYF.

The chain uses TRBV19 and TRBJ1-2; D not resolved. CDR1 and CDR2 (germline): LNHDA, SQIVND (reference sequence). V shed 9 bases and J shed 8 bases, with 13 bases lying between them. CDR3 size: 11 residues. CDR3 bases: TGTGCCAGCAAAGTTTGGGTAGGCTACACCTTC. Amino acid sequence: CASKVWVGYTF.

J is TRBJ2-4 and V is TRBV5-1; D uncertain. The CDR3 runs 15 residues. The germline V gene encodes CDR1 SGHRS and CDR2 YFSETQ. V was cut by 4 bases and J by 6 bases, with 17 bases left in between. CDR3 bases: TGCGCCAGCAGCCCCGGCGGTGGTCTCGGAAACATTCAGTACTTC. Protein product: CASSPGGGLGNIQYF.

The chain couples TRBV5-4 to TRBJ2-7; TRBD2 matches at 10 bases. The CDR3 runs to 17 residues. V was clipped by 4 bases and J by 1 base; unmatched bases: 11. Per the germline V gene, CDR1 is SGHNT and CDR2 is YYREEE (reference sequence). The CDR3 DNA sequence: TGTGCCAGCAGCCGGGGAACGGGACTAGCGACTTCCTACGAGCAGTACTTC. Translated: CASSRGTGLATSYEQYF. Full variable domain (outside the CDR3, taken from reference TRBV5-4 and TRBJ2-7): ETGVTQSPTHLIKTRGQQVTLRCSSQSGHNTVSWYQQALGQGPQFIFQYYREEENGRGNFPPRFSGLQFPNYSSELNVNALELDDSALYLCASSRGTGLATSYEQYFGPGTRLTVT.

The chain links TRBV12-3 or TRBV12-4 to TRBJ2-2; unclear D gene. The CDR3 has 12 amino acids. V dropped 4 bases and J dropped 4 bases, with 4 bases sitting between them. The CDR3 coding sequence is TGTGCCAGCAGTTCAGCCACCGGGGAGCTGTTTTTT. It specifies CASSSATGELFF.

The rearrangement joins TRBV9 to TRBJ2-2; 7 nucleotides line up with TRBD1. V gave up 4 bases and J gave up 0 bases; unmatched junction bases: 6. The CDR3 runs 16 residues. CDR1 is SGDLS, CDR2 YYNGEE, per germline. The CDR3, as DNA: TGTGCCAGCAGCTTCACAGGGGCCCCGAACACCGGGGAGCTGTTTTTT. It yields the protein CASSFTGAPNTGELFF.

The genes are TRBV10-2 and TRBJ1-5; weak D call: TRBD1 (5 bases). The CDR3 consists of 13 residues. The V end was cut by 5 bases, the J end by 6 bases, with 11 bases between. In germline, CDR1 is WSHSY, CDR2 SAAADI. CDR3 protein: CASSPYQGQPQHF. CDR3 coding DNA: TGCGCCAGCAGTCCCTATCAGGGTCAGCCCCAGCATTTT.

J is TRBJ2-1 and V is TRBV5-1; D possibly matches TRBD1 or TRBD2 (6 bases each). V was shortened by 0 bases and J by 5 bases, with 15 bases between the two germline ends. Germline CDR1 is SGHRS and CDR2 is YFSETQ. The CDR3 contains 16 residues. CDR3 bases: TGCGCCAGCAGCTTGGGGACGGGGGCCCCCAACAATGAGCAGTTCTTC. Translated, it gives CASSLGTGAPNNEQFF. The full variable domain, completed using reference TRBV5-1 and TRBJ2-1, is KAGVTQTPRYLIKTRGQQVTLSCSPISGHRSVSWYQQTPGQGLQFLFEYFSETQRNKGNFPGRFSGRQFSNSRSEMNVSTLELGDSALYLCASSLGTGAPNNEQFFGPGTRLTVL.

This chain joins TRBV5-1 and TRBJ1-1, with 8 nucleotides matching TRBD1. With 1 base clipped from V and 0 bases from J, the junction kept 5 bases outside the gene matches. The CDR3 runs to 16 residues. Germline V gene data show CDR1 as SGHRS and CDR2 as YFSETQ. Here the CDR3 reads CASSLIGQGLNTEAFF. DNA of the CDR3: TGCGCCAGCAGCTTGATTGGACAGGGCTTGAACACTGAAGCTTTCTTT.

This chain uses TRBV5-1 with TRBJ1-4; no firm D call. V lost 6 bases to trimming and J lost 8 bases, with 17 bases between them. CDR1 is SGHRS and CDR2 is YFSETQ in the germline V gene. This CDR3 has 14 amino acids. CDR3 sequence (DNA): TGCGCCAGCAAACCCGGGGTTCAACGCGAAAAACTGTTTTTT. It translates to CASKPGVQREKLFF.

In DNA, the CDR3 is TGTGCCAGTCGCGCGAGCGGCGGGTCGACCACAGATACGCAGTATTTT. As protein: CASRASGGSTTDTQYF. This chain links TRBV18 with TRBJ2-3; possible D gene TRBD2, 5 bases. The CDR3 is 16 amino acids. Germline lookup yields CDR1 KGHSH and CDR2 LQKENI. V lost 9 bases and J 2 bases, leaving 21 bases between the germline ends.

The V gene is TRBV28, the J gene TRBJ2-7; D is tentatively TRBD1 or TRBD2 (5 bases each). The CDR3 spans 13 residues. Per germline, CDR1 MDHEN and CDR2 SYDVKM. The V end lost 6 bases, the J end lost 7 bases, and 16 bases lay between the germline ends. CDR3 protein: CASRGSGTPEQYV. The CDR3 nucleotides read TGTGCCAGCAGGGGCTCCGGGACCCCAGAGCAGTACGTC.

The chain couples TRBV9 to TRBJ2-5, with TRBD2 matching 12 bases. The germline gives CDR1 SGDLS, CDR2 YYNGEE. The CDR3 is made up of 16 amino acids. V shed 2 bases, J shed 5 bases, and the junction held 7 bases outside the gene matches. The CDR3 nucleotides are TGTGCCAGCAGCGTGGAACTAGCGGGGGGCGGGGAGACCCAGTACTTC. It is translated as CASSVELAGGGETQYF.

This clone was picked up one time. V and J are TRBV12-5 and TRBJ2-3; maybe TRBD2 (6 bases). The germline gives CDR1 LGHNT, CDR2 FRNRAP. Trimming stripped 2 bases from V and 0 bases from J, with 6 bases between. This CDR3 spans 14 amino acids. This CDR3 is CASGLSGSTDTQYF. CDR3 nucleotides: TGTGCTAGTGGTTTGAGCGGGAGCACAGATACGCAGTATTTT.

The chain has TRBV12-3 or TRBV12-4 and TRBJ2-7; a possible D gene is TRBD2 (5 bases). The CDR3 is made up of 12 amino acids. Trimming cost V 5 bases and J 4 bases, with 9 bases left between them. The CDR3, as DNA: TGTGCCAGCAGTCACAGCGGATACGAGCAGTACTTC. As protein: CASSHSGYEQYF.

The chain is built from TRBV10-3 and TRBJ2-1; 7 bases align to TRBD2. Trimming removed 6 bases from V and 10 bases from J; junction bases left unmatched: 12. Germline values: CDR1 ENHRY, CDR2 SYGVKD. This CDR3 contains 14 residues. The CDR3 bases are TGTGCCATCAGCGGAAAGGTGGGAGGGTGGGAGCAGTTCTTC. Translating it yields CAISGKVGGWEQFF.

This clone was seen a handful of times. The V and J genes are TRBV10-3 and TRBJ1-3; 7 nucleotides align to TRBD1. Looked up from germline, CDR1 is ENHRY and CDR2 is SYGVKD. This CDR3 has 15 residues. The ends lost 3 bases at V and 1 base at J; junction bases unmatched: 3. This CDR3 is CAISDTGVSGNTIYF. The CDR3 DNA reads as TGTGCCATCAGTGACACAGGGGTATCTGGAAACACCATATATTTT.

V is TRBV19 and J is TRBJ1-1, with TRBD1 matching over 8 bases. Losses at the gene ends were 5 bases for V and 6 bases for J; bases not matched to a gene: 5. Germline CDR1 LNHDA, CDR2 SQIVND (reference sequence). The CDR3 covers 13 residues. The CDR3 DNA sequence: TGTGCCAGTAGTTTTGACAGGGGCGCTGAAGCTTTCTTT. Translation gives CASSFDRGAEAFF.

This chain uses TRBV5-1 with TRBJ2-2, with D unresolved. The V end lost 2 bases, the J end lost 0 bases, and 5 bases lay between the germline ends. Germline CDR1 is SGHRS and CDR2 is YFSETQ. There are 14 residues in the CDR3. The CDR3 nucleotides read TGCGCCAGCAGCTTAGACACGAACACCGGGGAGCTGTTTTTT. It translates to CASSLDTNTGELFF. Full variable domain (missing parts from reference TRBV5-1 and TRBJ2-2): KAGVTQTPRYLIKTRGQQVTLSCSPISGHRSVSWYQQTPGQGLQFLFEYFSETQRNKGNFPGRFSGRQFSNSRSEMNVSTLELGDSALYLCASSLDTNTGELFFGEGSRLTVL.

The chain uses TRBV30 and TRBJ2-1; TRBD2 matches 9 bases. The CDR3 is made up of 13 amino acids. The J segment lost 12 bases and the V segment lost 3 bases, leaving 9 bases of the junction unmatched. The germline V gene encodes CDR1 GTSNPN and CDR2 SVGIG (reference sequence). Here the CDR3 reads CAWSGGLASLQFF. The CDR3 bases are TGTGCCTGGAGCGGGGGACTAGCAAGCCTGCAGTTCTTC.